Presented here are 3 T cell receptor beta chains from one specimen sequenced in a study of blood T cell repertoires in COVID-19. Method: immunoSEQ multiplex PCR; TCRdb's copy keeps in-frame clones and lacks some. This table has roughly 290,000 clones, around 89% appearing once. The sequencing input was peripheral blood. These receptor sequences come from a man aged 25-45 years with acute or convalescent COVID-19.

This clone appeared a few times. This sequence joins TRBV12-3 or TRBV12-4 and TRBJ2-1; 7 nucleotides align to TRBD1. Germline trimming cut 6 bases from V and 4 bases from J; bases unmatched to any gene: 3. The length of the CDR3 is 13 residues. Here the CDR3 DNA reads TGTGCCAGCAGCCCACAGGGGTACAATGAGCAGTTCTTC. This encodes CASSPQGYNEQFF.

The chain combines TRBV5-1 with TRBJ1-6; D is possibly TRBD1 (6 bases). In germline, CDR1 is SGHRS, CDR2 YFSETQ. The ends were cut back, 7 bases at V and 9 bases at J, with 17 bases in the middle. The CDR3 has 14 amino acids. The CDR3 nucleotides are TGCGCCAGCGGGGACCCGCAGGGGAGTTCACCCCTCCACTTT. This gives the protein CASGDPQGSSPLHF.

The sample holds a few counts of this clone. The rearrangement links TRBV4-2 to TRBJ1-2, with unresolved D. The CDR3 covers 16 residues. Germline CDR1 and CDR2: LGHNA and YNFKEQ. Trimming cost V 0 bases and J 4 bases, with 15 bases left between them. The CDR3 sequence: CASSQDGAGSIYGYTF. The CDR3 nucleotides read TGTGCCAGCAGCCAAGACGGAGCGGGGTCAATCTATGGCTACACCTTC.